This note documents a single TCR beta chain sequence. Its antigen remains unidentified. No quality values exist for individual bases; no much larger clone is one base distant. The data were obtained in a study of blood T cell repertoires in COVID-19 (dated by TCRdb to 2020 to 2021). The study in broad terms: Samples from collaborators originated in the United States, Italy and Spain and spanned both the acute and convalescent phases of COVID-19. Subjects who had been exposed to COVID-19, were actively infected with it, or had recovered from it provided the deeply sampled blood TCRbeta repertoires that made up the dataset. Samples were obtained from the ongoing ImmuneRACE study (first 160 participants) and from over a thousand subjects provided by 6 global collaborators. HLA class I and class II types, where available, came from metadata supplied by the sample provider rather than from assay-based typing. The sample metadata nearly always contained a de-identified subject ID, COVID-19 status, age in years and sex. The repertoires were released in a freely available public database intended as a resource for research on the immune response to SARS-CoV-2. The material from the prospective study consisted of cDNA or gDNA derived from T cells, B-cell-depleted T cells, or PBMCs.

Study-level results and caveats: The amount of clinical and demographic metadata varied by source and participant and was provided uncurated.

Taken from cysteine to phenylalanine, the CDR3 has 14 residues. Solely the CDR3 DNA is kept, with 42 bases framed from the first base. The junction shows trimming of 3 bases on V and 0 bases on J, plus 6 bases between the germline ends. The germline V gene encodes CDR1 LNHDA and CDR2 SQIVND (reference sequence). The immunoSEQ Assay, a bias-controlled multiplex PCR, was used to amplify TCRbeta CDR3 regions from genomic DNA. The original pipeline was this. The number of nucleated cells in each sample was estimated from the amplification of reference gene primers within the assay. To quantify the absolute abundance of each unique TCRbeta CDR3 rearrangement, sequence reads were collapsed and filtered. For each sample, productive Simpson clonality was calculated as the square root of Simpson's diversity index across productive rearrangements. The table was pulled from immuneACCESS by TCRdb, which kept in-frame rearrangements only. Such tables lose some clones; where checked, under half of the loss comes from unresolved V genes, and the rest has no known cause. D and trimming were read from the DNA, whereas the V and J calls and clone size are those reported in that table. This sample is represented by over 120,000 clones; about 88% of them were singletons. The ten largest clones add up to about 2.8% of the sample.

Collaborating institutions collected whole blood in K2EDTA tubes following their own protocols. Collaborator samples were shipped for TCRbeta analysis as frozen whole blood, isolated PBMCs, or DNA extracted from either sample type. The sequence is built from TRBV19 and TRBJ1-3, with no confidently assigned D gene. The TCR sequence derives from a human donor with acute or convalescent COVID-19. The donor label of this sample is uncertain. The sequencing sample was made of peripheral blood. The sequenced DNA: TGTGCCAGTAGTATCGGGATCTCTGGAAACACCATATATTTT. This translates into CASSIGISGNTIYF. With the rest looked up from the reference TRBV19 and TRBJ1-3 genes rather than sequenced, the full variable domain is DGGITQSPKYLFRKEGQNVTLSCEQNLNHDAMYWYRQDPGQGLRLIYYSQIVNDFQKGDIAEGYSVSREKKESFPLTVTSAQKNPTAFYLCASSIGISGNTIYFGEGSWLTVV.